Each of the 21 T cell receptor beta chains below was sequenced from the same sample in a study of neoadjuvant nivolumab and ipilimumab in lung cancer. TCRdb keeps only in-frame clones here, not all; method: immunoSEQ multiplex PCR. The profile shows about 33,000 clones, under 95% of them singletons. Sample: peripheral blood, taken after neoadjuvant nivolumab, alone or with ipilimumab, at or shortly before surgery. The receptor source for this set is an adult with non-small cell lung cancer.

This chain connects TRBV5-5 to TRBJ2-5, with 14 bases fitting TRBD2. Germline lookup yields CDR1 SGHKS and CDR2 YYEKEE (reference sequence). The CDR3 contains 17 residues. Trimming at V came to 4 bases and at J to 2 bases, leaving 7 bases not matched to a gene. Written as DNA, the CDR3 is TGTGCCAGCAGCCCACGACTAGCGGGAGGGTCACAAGAGACCCAGTACTTC. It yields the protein CASSPRLAGGSQETQYF.

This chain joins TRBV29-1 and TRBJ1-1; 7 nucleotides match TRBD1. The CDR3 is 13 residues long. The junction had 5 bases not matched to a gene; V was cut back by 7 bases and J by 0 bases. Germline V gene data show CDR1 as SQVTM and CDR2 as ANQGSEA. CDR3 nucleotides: TGCAGCGGACTGGGACAGTTGAACACTGAAGCTTTCTTT. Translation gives CSGLGQLNTEAFF.

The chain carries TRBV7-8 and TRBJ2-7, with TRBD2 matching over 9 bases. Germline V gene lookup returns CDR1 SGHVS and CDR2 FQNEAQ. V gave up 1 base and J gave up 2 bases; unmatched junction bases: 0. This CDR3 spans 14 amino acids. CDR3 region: CASSLVAGAYEQYF. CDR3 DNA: TGTGCCAGCAGCTTAGTAGCGGGGGCCTACGAGCAGTACTTC.

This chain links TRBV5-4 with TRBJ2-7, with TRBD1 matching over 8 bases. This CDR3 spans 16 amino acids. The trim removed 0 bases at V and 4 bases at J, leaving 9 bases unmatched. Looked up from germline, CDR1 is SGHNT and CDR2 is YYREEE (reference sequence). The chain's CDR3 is CASSLAQGQGGYEQYF. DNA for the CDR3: TGTGCCAGCAGCTTGGCCCAAGGACAGGGTGGGTACGAGCAGTACTTC.

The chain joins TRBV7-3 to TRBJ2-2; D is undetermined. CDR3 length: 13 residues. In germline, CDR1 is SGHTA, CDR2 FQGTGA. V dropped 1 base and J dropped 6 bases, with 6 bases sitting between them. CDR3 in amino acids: CASSLKLSGELFF. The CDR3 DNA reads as TGTGCCAGCAGCTTAAAGCTTTCCGGGGAGCTGTTTTTT.

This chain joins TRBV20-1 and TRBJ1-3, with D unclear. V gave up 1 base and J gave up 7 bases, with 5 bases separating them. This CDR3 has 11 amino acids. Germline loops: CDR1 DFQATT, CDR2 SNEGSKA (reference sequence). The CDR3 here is CSARAVNTIYF. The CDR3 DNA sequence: TGCAGTGCTAGAGCGGTGAACACCATATATTTT.

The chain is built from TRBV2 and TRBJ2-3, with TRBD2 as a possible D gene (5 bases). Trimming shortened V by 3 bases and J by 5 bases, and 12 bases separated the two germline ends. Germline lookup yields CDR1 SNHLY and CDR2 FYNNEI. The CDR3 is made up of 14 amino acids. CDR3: CASSDRAAGDTQYF. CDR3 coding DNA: TGTGCCAGCAGTGACCGGGCCGCGGGAGATACGCAGTATTTT.

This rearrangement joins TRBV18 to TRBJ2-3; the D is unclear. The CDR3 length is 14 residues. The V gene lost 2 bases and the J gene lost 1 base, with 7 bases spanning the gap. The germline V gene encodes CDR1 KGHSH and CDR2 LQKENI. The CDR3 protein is CASSPVVGTDTQYF. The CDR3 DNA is TGTGCCAGCTCACCAGTGGTAGGCACAGATACGCAGTATTTT.

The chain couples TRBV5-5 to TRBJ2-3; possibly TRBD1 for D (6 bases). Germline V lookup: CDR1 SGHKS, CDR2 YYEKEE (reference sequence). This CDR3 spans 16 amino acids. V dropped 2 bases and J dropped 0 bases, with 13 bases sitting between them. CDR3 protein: CASSLRQDISTDTQYF. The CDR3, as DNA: TGTGCCAGCAGCTTACGACAGGATATTAGCACAGATACGCAGTATTTT.

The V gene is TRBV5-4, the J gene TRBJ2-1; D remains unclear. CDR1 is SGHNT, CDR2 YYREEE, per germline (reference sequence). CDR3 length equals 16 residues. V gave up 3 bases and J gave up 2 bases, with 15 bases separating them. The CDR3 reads CASSSFRVLTYNEQFF. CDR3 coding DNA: TGTGCCAGCAGCTCATTCCGGGTCCTCACCTACAATGAGCAGTTCTTC.

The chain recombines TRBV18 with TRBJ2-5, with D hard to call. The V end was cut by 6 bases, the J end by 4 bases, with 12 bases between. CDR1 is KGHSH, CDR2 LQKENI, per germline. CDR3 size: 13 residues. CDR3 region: CASSGQKRETQYF. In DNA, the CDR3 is TGTGCCAGCTCCGGGCAGAAGAGAGAGACCCAGTACTTC.

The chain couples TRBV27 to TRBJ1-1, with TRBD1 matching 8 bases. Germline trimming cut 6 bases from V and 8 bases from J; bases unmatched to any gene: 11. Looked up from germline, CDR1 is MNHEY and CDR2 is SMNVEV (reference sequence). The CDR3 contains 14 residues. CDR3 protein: CASRDRALGEEAFF. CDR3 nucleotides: TGTGCCAGCAGGGACAGGGCCCTGGGGGAGGAAGCTTTCTTT.

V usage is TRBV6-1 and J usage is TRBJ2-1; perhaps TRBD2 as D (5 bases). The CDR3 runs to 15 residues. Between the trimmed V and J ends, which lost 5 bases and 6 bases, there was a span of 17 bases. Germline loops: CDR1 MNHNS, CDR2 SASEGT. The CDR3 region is CASSFTSRAFNEQFF. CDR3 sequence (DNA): TGTGCCAGCAGTTTCACTAGTAGGGCTTTCAATGAGCAGTTCTTC.

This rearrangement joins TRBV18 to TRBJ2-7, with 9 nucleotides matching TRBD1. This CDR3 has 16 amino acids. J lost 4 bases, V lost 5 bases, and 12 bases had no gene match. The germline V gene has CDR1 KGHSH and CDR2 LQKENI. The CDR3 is CASSSLDRGVGYEQYF. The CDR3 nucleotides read TGTGCCAGCTCATCATTGGACAGGGGAGTCGGGTACGAGCAGTACTTC. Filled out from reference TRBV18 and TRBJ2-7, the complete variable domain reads NAGVMQNPRHLVRRRGQEARLRCSPMKGHSHVYWYRQLPEEGLKFMVYLQKENIIDESGMPKERFSAEFPKEGPSILRIQQVVRGDSAAYFCASSSLDRGVGYEQYFGPGTRLTVT.

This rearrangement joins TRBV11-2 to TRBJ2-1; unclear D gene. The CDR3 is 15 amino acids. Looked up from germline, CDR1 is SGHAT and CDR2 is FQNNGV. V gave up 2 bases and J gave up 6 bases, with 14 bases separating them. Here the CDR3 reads CASSLSKGPFNEQFF. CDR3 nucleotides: TGTGCCAGCAGCTTATCCAAGGGTCCCTTCAATGAGCAGTTCTTC.

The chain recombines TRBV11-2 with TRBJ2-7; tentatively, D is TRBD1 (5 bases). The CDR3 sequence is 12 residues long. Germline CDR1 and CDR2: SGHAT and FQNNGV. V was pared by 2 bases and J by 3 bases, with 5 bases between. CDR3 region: CASSLQGYEQYF. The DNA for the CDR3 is TGTGCCAGCAGCTTACAGGGCTACGAGCAGTACTTC.

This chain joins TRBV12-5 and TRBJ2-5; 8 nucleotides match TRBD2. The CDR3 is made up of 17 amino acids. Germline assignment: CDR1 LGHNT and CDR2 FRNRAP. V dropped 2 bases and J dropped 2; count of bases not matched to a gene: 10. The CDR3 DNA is TGTGCTAGTGGTTTGAGGTTAAGCGGGGGTTATCAAGAGACCCAGTACTTC. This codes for CASGLRLSGGYQETQYF.

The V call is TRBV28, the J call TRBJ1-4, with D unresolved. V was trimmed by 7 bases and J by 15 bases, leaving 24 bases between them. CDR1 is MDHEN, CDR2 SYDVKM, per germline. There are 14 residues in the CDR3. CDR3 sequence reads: CASIPADPKGELFF. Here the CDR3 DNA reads TGTGCCAGCATCCCGGCAGACCCTAAGGGCGAGTTGTTTTTT.

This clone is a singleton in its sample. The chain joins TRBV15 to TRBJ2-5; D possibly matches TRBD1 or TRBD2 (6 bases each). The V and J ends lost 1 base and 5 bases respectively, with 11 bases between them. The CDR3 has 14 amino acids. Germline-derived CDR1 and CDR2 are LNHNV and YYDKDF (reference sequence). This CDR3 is CATSRGGAAETQYF. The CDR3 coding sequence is TGTGCCACCAGCAGAGGGGGGGCGGCGGAGACCCAGTACTTC.

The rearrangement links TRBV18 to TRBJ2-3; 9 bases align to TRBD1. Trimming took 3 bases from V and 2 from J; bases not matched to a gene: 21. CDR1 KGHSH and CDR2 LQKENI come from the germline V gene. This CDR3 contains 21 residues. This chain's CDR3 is CASSPSGTGPAESLATDTQYF. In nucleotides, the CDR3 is TGTGCCAGCTCACCGTCCGGGACAGGGCCCGCCGAATCACTTGCCACAGATACGCAGTATTTT.

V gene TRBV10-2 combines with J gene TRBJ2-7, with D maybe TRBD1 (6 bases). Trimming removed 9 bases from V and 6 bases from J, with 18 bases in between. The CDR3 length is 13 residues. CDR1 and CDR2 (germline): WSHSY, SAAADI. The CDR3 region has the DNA TGCGCCAGTTACCGGGACATTGGCTCCGAGCAGTACTTC. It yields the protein CASYRDIGSEQYF.